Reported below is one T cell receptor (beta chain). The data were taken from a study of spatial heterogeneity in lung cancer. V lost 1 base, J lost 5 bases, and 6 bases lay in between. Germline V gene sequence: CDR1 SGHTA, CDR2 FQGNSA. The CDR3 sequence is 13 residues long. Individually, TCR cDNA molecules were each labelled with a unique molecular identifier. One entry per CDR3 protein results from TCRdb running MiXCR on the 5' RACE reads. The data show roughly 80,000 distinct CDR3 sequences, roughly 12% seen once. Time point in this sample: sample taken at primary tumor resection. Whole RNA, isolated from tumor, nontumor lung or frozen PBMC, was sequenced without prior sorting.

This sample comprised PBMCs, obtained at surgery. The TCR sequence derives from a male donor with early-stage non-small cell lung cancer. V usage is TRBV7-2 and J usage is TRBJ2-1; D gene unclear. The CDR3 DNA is TGTGCCAGCAGCTTAGTTCGTGACAATGAGCAGTTCTTC. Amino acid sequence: CASSLVRDNEQFF.